The 10 T cell receptor beta chains listed next were all sequenced from one sample in a study of naive and memory T cell subsets. Ligated cDNA underwent four rounds of PCR with nested alpha and beta constant region primers and SP2. Each CDR3 protein gets one entry after TCRdb re-called the 5' RACE reads with MiXCR. The sample yields 50,000 or so distinct CDR3 sequences, 7.2% seen once. TCR cDNA received a 3' ligated oligonucleotide that carried a UMI. Receptor source: a male donor in good health.

This chain connects TRBV19 to TRBJ2-3; TRBD2 might be the D (5 bases). CDR3 length: 15 residues. Trimming removed 5 bases at V and 6 bases at J, with 18 bases between. Germline V lookup: CDR1 LNHDA, CDR2 SQIVND (reference sequence). CDR3 in DNA: TGTGCCAGTAGTCACCTCGGGCAACTAGAGGATACGCAGTATTTT. Amino acids: CASSHLGQLEDTQYF.

The chain employs TRBV29-1 and TRBJ1-1; D not resolved. Germline assignment: CDR1 SQVTM and CDR2 ANQGSEA. The CDR3 runs 12 residues. Trimming removed 2 bases at V and 2 bases at J, with 6 bases between. The CDR3 loop reads CSVEKTNTEAFF. In DNA form, the CDR3 reads TGCAGCGTTGAAAAGACAAACACTGAAGCTTTCTTT. Full variable domain (rest looked up from reference TRBV29-1 and TRBJ1-1): SAVISQKPSRDICQRGTSLTIQCQVDSQVTMMFWYRQQPGQSLTLIATANQGSEATYESGFVIDKFPISRPNLTFSTLTVSNMSPEDSSIYLCSVEKTNTEAFFGQGTRLTVV.

This clonotype has a count of ten or more. The chain combines TRBV5-1 with TRBJ2-7; 8 nucleotides match TRBD1. The ends lost 0 bases at V and 2 bases at J; junction bases unmatched: 4. This CDR3 contains 15 residues. The germline V gene encodes CDR1 SGHRS and CDR2 YFSETQ. CDR3 nucleotide sequence: TGCGCCAGCAGCTTGGATGCAGGGGGCCCCTACGAGCAGTACTTC. This gives the protein CASSLDAGGPYEQYF.

Only a few counts were recorded for this clonotype. The genes are TRBV3-1 and TRBJ2-1; D is unclear. Germline assignment: CDR1 LGHDT and CDR2 YNNKEL (reference sequence). The V gene lost 1 base and the J gene lost 10 bases, with 11 bases spanning the gap. The CDR3 loop spans 13 amino acids. The DNA of the CDR3 is TGTGCCAGCAGCCAAGTTACAGTGGGGGAGCAGTTCTTC. It encodes CASSQVTVGEQFF.

This clonotype was detected many times. V gene TRBV5-1 combines with J gene TRBJ2-1, with TRBD1 matching 8 bases. There are 15 residues in the CDR3. The V and J ends lost 1 base and 5 bases, in that order; junction bases with no gene match: 5. Germline V gene lookup returns CDR1 SGHRS and CDR2 YFSETQ. DNA of the CDR3: TGCGCCAGCAGCTTGAACAGGGGGTCTAACAATGAGCAGTTCTTC. This codes for CASSLNRGSNNEQFF.

This clonotype has ten or more counts. The V and J genes are TRBV21-1 and TRBJ1-1. TRBV21-1 corresponds to a pseudogene. The CDR3 is made up of 15 amino acids. The CDR3 DNA reads TGTGCCAGCAGCAATAGTCCAGGACACCTCACTGAAGCTTTCTTT. It is translated as CASSNSPGHLTEAFF.

The gene calls are TRBV5-5 and TRBJ2-1; 7 nucleotides line up with TRBD2. Germline lookup yields CDR1 SGHKS and CDR2 YYEKEE (reference sequence). Trimming took 2 bases from V and 0 from J; bases not matched to a gene: 11. The CDR3 loop spans 18 amino acids. In DNA, the CDR3 is TGTGCCAGCAGCTTTGACCCCCAGGGAGGGTACTCCTACAATGAGCAGTTCTTC. It yields the protein CASSFDPQGGYSYNEQFF.

The CDR3 sequence is CASSLSSGATDTQYF. As DNA, the CDR3 is TGCGCCAGCAGCTTATCTAGCGGGGCCACAGATACGCAGTATTTT. The V gene is TRBV5-1, the J gene TRBJ2-3; 9 bases align to TRBD2. The CDR3 is 15 amino acids. Trimming at V came to 2 bases and at J to 2 bases, leaving 3 bases not matched to a gene. Germline V gives CDR1 SGHRS, CDR2 YFSETQ.

This clonotype has more than one count but fewer than ten. The chain links TRBV12-3 or TRBV12-4 to TRBJ1-3, with a possible D match to TRBD1 (6 bases). Trimming pared 2 bases from V and 0 bases from J, leaving 8 bases between. This CDR3 comprises 15 residues. CDR3: CASSLSDSSGNTIYF. CDR3 bases: TGTGCCAGCAGTTTATCGGACAGCTCTGGAAACACCATATATTTT.

This clonotype was seen repeatedly, ten times or more. V gene TRBV21-1 combines with J gene TRBJ2-7; the table's D gene call, TRBD2, was not cross checked with the DNA. TRBV21-1 is assigned pseudogene status. The CDR3 length is 19 residues. This chain's CDR3 is CASSKERLADPYSLYEQYF. Here the CDR3 DNA reads TGTGCCAGCAGCAAAGAGCGGCTAGCGGACCCATACTCTCTGTACGAGCAGTACTTC.